This T cell receptor (beta chain) was recorded in a study of T cells after yellow fever vaccination. The wider study: Fractions containing few cells were prepared with SMART-Seq v4 Ultra Low Input.

After removal of 7 bases from V and 3 bases from J, the junction contained 11 bases not matched to a gene. The CDR3 runs 15 residues. This clonotype appeared a few times. Its antigen is undetermined. TCR cDNA, made by 5'RACE template switching, carried an added universal primer site and UMIs. TCRdb independently ran MiXCR on the 5' RACE reads; one entry per CDR3 protein. Of under 350,000 distinct CDR3 sequences listed, roughly 4% were seen once; the top ten hold about 22%. Notes on the study in general: In post-booster samples, most primary-vaccination clones reappeared (approximately 95% CD4, roughly 89% CD8). Compared with primary, the secondary response was weaker and peaked at day 5, not 15.

The source of this sequence is a man between 18 and 29 years old who received the YFV17D yellow fever vaccine. The sample consisted of PBMCs, taken 5 days after the yellow fever booster vaccination. V is TRBV12-3 or TRBV12-4 and J is TRBJ1-1; TRBD1 aligns across 7 bases. The CDR3 DNA reads TGTGCCAGCAACTCCATAACTCAGGGGGACACTGAAGCTTTCTTT. Its translation: CASNSITQGDTEAFF.